The 2 T cell receptor beta chains in this list originate from one sample, sequenced in a study of blood T cell repertoires in COVID-19. Data came from immunoSEQ multiplex PCR; TCRdb stores just in-frame clones and leaves some out. Of over 250,000 clones in the sample, approximately 89% were seen once. The material sequenced was peripheral blood. The receptors derive from a woman in her sixties with acute or convalescent COVID-19.

This clone appeared a few times. The chain recombines TRBV7-8 with TRBJ1-5; D is ambiguous. Germline V gene data show CDR1 as SGHVS and CDR2 as FQNEAQ. This CDR3 comprises 14 residues. V lost 6 bases to trimming and J lost 11 bases, with 20 bases between them. This CDR3 reads CASSQWAGVMAQHF. The CDR3 nucleotides are TGTGCCAGCAGTCAGTGGGCCGGTGTTATGGCCCAGCATTTT.

V gene TRBV15 combines with J gene TRBJ2-1; TRBD2 matches at 14 bases. Per germline, CDR1 LNHNV and CDR2 YYDKDF (reference sequence). Unmatched junction bases numbered 4, after V lost 1 base and J lost 8 bases. CDR3 length: 16 amino acids. The DNA of the CDR3 is TGTGCCACCAGCAGAGGACTAGCGGGAGGGCCCTATGAGCAGTTCTTC. Translation gives CATSRGLAGGPYEQFF.